The clone carrying this T cell receptor beta chain has more than one count but fewer than ten. Germline assignment: CDR1 LNHDA and CDR2 SQIVND (reference sequence). This CDR3 region has 16 residues. Between the trimmed V and J ends, which lost 6 bases and 5 bases, there was a span of 22 bases. These data originate in a study of blood T cell repertoires in COVID-19. Looking at the study overall: From the United States, Italy and Spain came samples of acute and convalescent COVID-19. From T cells, B-cell-depleted T cells, or PBMCs came the material, which was cDNA or gDNA.

Under the authors' procedure: Amplification with reference gene primers provided the estimates of nucleated cell counts. Clones were sequenced by immunoSEQ multiplex PCR, and TCRdb holds only the in-frame ones, with some missing. The V and J calls and clone size were taken over from that table, and D and trimming were inferred from the DNA. The repertoire holds approximately 150,000 clones, with around 86% as singletons. The TCR comes from a human donor in a cohort sampled during active COVID-19. Sequencing was carried out using peripheral blood. The gene calls are TRBV19 and TRBJ1-1; D gene uncertain. The CDR3 DNA sequence: TGTGCCAGTAGCAGGCCCCGGGCAGCCGGGAGGACTGAAGCTTTCTTT. The encoded protein is CASSRPRAAGRTEAFF.